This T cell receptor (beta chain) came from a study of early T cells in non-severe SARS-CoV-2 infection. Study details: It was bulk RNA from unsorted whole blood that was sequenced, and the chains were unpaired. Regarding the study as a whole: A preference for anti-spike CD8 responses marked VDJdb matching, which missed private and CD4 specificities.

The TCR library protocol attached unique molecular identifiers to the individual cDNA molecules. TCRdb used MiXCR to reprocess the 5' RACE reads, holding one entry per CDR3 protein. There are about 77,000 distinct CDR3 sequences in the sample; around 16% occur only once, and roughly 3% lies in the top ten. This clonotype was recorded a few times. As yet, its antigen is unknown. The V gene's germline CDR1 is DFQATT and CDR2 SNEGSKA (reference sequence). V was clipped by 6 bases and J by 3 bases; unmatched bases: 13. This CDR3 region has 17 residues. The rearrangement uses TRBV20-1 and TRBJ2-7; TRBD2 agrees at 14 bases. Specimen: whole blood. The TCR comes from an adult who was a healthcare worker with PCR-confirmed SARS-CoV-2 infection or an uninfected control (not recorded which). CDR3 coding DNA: TGCAGTGCCAGCGACCTGGGACTAGCGGGAGCGGTCTACGAGCAGTACTTC. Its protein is CSASDLGLAGAVYEQYF.